The 3 T cell receptor beta chains listed next were all sequenced from one sample in a study of T cells in Graves' hyperthyroidism and ophthalmopathy. Amplification yielded TCR beta CDR3 regions, with RNA transcripts as the source. Initially, a first-round RT-PCR of the TCR CDR3 employed the HTBI primer set. TCRdb reprocessed the multiplex PCR reads via MiXCR and lists one record per CDR3 protein. This sample carries approximately 410,000 distinct CDR3 sequences, approximately 15% of them seen once, and the ten largest clones take 5% to 6%. What was sequenced was blood. These receptors all come from a woman between 18 and 29 years old with Graves' hyperthyroidism.

This chain uses TRBV6-2 or TRBV6-3 with TRBJ1-5; unclear D gene. Germline V CDR1 and CDR2: MNHEY, SVGEGT. V was shortened by 2 bases and J by 6 bases, with 8 bases between the two germline ends. This CDR3 has 13 amino acids. CDR3 residues: CASSYLSLQPQHF. In DNA, the CDR3 is TGTGCCAGCAGTTACCTATCTCTTCAGCCCCAGCATTTT.

The CDR3 sequence is CASSEGAGRNQPQHF. The CDR3 bases are TGTGCCAGCAGTGAAGGGGCAGGGAGAAATCAGCCCCAGCATTTT. The V call is TRBV2, the J call TRBJ1-5, with D possibly TRBD1 on 5 matching bases. The CDR3 is 15 amino acids. CDR1 is SNHLY and CDR2 is FYNNEI in the germline V gene. V was pared by 1 base and J by 4 bases, with 11 bases between.

This clonotype was seen ten or more times. V and J are TRBV11-2 and TRBJ2-5; 7 bases map to TRBD2. The V gene's germline CDR1 is SGHAT and CDR2 FQNNGV. V shed 5 bases, J shed 2 bases, and the junction held 5 bases outside the gene matches. The CDR3 contains 14 residues. The CDR3 region is CASSPVGGQETQYF. Here the CDR3 DNA reads TGTGCCAGCAGCCCAGTCGGGGGGCAAGAGACCCAGTACTTC.